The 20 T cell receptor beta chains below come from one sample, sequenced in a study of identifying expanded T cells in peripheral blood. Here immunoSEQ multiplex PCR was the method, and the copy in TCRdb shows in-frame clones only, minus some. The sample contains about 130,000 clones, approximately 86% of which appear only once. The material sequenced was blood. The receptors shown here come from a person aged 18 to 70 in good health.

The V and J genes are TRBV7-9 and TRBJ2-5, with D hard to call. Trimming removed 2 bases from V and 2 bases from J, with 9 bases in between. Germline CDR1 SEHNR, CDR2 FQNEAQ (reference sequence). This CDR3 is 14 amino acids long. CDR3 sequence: CASSLWGVQETQYF. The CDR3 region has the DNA TGTGCCAGCAGCTTATGGGGTGTACAAGAGACCCAGTACTTC.

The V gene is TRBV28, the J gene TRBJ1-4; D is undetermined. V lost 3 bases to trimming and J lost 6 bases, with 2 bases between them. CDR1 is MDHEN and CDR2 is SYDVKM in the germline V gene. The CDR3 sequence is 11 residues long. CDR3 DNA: TGTGCCAGCAGTTTGTATGAAAAACTGTTTTTT. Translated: CASSLYEKLFF.

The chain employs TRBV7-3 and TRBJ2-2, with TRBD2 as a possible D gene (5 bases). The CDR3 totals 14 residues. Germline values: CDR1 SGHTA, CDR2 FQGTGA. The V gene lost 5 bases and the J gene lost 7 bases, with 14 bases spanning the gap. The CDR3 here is CASSPPGSGGELFF. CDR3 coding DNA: TGTGCCAGCAGCCCCCCAGGCAGCGGCGGGGAGCTGTTTTTT. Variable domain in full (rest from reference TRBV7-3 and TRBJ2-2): GAGVSQTPSNKVTEKGKYVELRCDPISGHTALYWYRQSLGQGPEFLIYFQGTGAADDSGLPNDRFFAVRPEGSVSTLKIQRTERGDSAVYLCASSPPGSGGELFFGEGSRLTVL.

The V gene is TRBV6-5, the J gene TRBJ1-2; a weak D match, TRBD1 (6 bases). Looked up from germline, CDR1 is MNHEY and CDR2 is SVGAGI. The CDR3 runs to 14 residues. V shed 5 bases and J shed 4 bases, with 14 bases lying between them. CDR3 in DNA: TGTGCCAGCAGTCAGGTTGGCAGGGGCTATGGCTACACCTTC. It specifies CASSQVGRGYGYTF.

CDR3 in DNA: TGTGCCAGCAGCTTAGGGGGGCCGGGGGCCAACCAAGAGACCCAGTACTTC. Translation gives CASSLGGPGANQETQYF. This chain connects TRBV7-2 to TRBJ2-5; perhaps D is TRBD1 or TRBD2 (6 bases each). CDR3 length equals 17 residues. In germline, CDR1 is SGHTA, CDR2 FQGNSA. V was shortened by 1 base and J by 0 bases, with 15 bases between the two germline ends.

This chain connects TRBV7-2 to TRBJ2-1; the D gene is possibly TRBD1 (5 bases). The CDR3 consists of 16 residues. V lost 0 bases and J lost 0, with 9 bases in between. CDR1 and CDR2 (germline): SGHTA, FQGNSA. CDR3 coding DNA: TGTGCCAGCAGCTTAGCTGGGGCCAGCTCCTACAATGAGCAGTTCTTC. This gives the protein CASSLAGASSYNEQFF.

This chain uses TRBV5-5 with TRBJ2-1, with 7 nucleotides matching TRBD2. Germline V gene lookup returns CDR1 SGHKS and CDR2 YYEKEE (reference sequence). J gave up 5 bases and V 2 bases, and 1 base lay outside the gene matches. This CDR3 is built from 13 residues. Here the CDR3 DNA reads TGTGCCAGCAGCTTTGGGGGGGACAATGAGCAGTTCTTC. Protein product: CASSFGGDNEQFF.

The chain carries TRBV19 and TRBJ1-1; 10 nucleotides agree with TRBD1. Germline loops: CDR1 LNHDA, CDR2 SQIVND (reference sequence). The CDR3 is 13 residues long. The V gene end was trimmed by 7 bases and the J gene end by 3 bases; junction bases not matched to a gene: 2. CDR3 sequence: CASTGQGDTEAFF. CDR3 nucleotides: TGTGCCAGTACCGGACAGGGGGACACTGAAGCTTTCTTT.

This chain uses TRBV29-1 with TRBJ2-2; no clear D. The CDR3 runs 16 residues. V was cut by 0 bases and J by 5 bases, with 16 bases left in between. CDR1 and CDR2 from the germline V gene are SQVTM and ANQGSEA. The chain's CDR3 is CSVEDRVSIGTGELFF. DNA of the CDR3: TGCAGCGTTGAAGATCGTGTGTCGATCGGGACCGGGGAGCTGTTTTTT.

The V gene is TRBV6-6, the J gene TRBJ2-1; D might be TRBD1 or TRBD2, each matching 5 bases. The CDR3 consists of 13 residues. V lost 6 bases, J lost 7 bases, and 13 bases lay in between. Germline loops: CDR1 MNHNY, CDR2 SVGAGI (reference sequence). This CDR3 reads CASSPGTGNEQFF. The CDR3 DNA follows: TGTGCCAGCAGCCCAGGGACGGGTAATGAGCAGTTCTTC.

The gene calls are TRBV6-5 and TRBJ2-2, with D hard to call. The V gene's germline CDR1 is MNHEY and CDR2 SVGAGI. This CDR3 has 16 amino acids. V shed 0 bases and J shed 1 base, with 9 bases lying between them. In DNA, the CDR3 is TGTGCCAGCAGTTACTCGGGAACGGTGAACACCGGGGAGCTGTTTTTT. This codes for CASSYSGTVNTGELFF.

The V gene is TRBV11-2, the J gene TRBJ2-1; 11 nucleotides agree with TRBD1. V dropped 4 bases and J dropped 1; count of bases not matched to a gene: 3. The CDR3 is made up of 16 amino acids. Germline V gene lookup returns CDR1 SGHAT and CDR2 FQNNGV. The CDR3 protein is CASSSGQGGSYNEQFF. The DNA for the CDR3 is TGTGCCAGCAGCTCGGGACAGGGGGGATCCTACAATGAGCAGTTCTTC.

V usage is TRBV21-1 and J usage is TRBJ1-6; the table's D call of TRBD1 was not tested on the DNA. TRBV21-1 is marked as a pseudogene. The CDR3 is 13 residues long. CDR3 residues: CASRTGLISPLHF. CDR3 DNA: TGTGCCAGCAGGACAGGGTTGATTTCACCCCTCCACTTT.

The CDR3 bases are TGTGCCAGCAGTTTAAGTCGGGGCTCCTATGGCTACACCTTC. It codes for CASSLSRGSYGYTF. The V gene is TRBV28, the J gene TRBJ1-2, with D possibly matching TRBD1 (5 bases). The V end lost 2 bases, the J end lost 4 bases, and 11 bases lay between the germline ends. Germline V gene data show CDR1 as MDHEN and CDR2 as SYDVKM. The CDR3 is made up of 14 amino acids.

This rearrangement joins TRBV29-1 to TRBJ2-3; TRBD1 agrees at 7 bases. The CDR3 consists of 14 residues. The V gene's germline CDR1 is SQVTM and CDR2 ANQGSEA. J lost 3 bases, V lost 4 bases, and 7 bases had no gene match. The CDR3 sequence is CSVGSAGGTDTQYF. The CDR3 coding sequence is TGCAGCGTTGGAAGCGCAGGGGGAACAGATACGCAGTATTTT.

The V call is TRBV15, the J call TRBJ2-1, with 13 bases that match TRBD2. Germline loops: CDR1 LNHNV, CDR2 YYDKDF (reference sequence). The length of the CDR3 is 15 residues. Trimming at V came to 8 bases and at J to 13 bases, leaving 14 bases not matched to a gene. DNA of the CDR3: TGTGCCACCTCTCCCGGACGGACTAGCGGGGGAACCCAGTTCTTC. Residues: CATSPGRTSGGTQFF.

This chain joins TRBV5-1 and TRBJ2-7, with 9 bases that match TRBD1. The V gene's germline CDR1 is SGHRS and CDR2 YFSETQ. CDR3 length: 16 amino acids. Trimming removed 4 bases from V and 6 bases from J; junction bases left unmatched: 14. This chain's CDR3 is CASSGSGGTGPGEQYF. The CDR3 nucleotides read TGCGCCAGCAGCGGGTCCGGTGGGACAGGGCCTGGCGAGCAGTACTTC.

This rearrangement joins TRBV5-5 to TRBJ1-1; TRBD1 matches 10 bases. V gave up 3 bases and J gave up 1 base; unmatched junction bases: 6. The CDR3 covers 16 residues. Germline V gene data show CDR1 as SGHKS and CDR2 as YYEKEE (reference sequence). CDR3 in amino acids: CASSSPRDRGNTEAFF. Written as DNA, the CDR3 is TGTGCCAGCAGCTCCCCCCGGGACAGGGGGAACACTGAAGCTTTCTTT.

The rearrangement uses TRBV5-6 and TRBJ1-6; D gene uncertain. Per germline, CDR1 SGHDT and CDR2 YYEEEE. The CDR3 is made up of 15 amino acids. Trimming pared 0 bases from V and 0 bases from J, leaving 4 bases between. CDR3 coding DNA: TGTGCCAGCAGCTTGGTGAGCTCCTATAATTCACCCCTCCACTTT. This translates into CASSLVSSYNSPLHF.

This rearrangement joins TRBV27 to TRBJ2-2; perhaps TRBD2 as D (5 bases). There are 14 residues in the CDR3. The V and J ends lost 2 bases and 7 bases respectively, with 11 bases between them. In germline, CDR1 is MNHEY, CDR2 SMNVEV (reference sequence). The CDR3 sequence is CASSLVPRGGELFF. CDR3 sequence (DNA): TGTGCCAGCAGTTTAGTTCCCCGGGGCGGGGAGCTGTTTTTT.